The present TCR beta chain was sequenced within a study of cytomegalovirus exposure and HLA in healthy donors. V was trimmed by 6 bases and J by 2 bases, leaving 17 bases between them. CDR3 size: 15 residues. The germline gives CDR1 SGHRS, CDR2 YFSETQ. The PCR employed 60 Vbeta primers together with 13 Jbeta primers. Assay used: immunoSEQ multiplex PCR; TCRdb lists only in-frame clones, some missing. The sample yields almost 200,000 clones, 79% seen once. As for this clone: What it binds is not known.

Study conclusions and caveats: The only immune exposure information that was available was CMV serostatus. The authors judged a highly shared variant cluster likely a sequencing artifact. Cytomegalovirus status, reportedly, was diagnosed with high specificity and sensitivity by the classifier.

Input material: PBMCs. V and J are TRBV5-1 and TRBJ1-1; tentatively, D is TRBD1 (5 bases). The TCR sequence derives from a woman younger than 45 in good health and CMV-seropositive. The CDR3 DNA reads TGCGCCAGCACCCCCATTGGGGGGGTCAACACTGAAGCTTTCTTT. Encoded protein: CASTPIGGVNTEAFF.